The 22 T cell receptor beta chains below all came from one sample that was sequenced in a study of shared clonotypes between healthy human individuals. Only in-frame clones appear in the TCRdb table, and some are missing; sequencing was by immunoSEQ multiplex PCR. The sample has about 1.1 million clones, 78% seen once. The sample taken for sequencing was memory CD4+ T cells from PBMCs. The subset is: CD45RA-negative fraction. These receptors came from a man younger than 35 in good health. Some clones in this sample may be carry-over from other donors' samples.

Points on this clone: Germline is not matched at one junction end, which may reflect a read error. The same CDR3 arises from other DNA sequences in this sample as well. V and J are TRBV15 and TRBJ1-2; 8 bases are a match to TRBD1. This CDR3 contains 17 residues. Germline V gives CDR1 LNHNV, CDR2 YYDKDF (reference sequence). DNA for the CDR3: TGTGCCACTAGCAGGGCGACAGGGGATGGAGTGCCCTATGGCTACACCTTC. Protein sequence: CATSRATGDGVPYGYTF.

A note on this clone: A far larger clone is one base from this, pointing to a likely read error. At the DNA level, this CDR3 is encoded by other sequences in the same sample as well. This chain connects TRBV7-9 to TRBJ2-5; D is undetermined. This CDR3 contains 15 residues. V was shortened by 0 bases and J by 2 bases, with 10 bases between the two germline ends. Per the germline V gene, CDR1 is SEHNR and CDR2 is FQNEAQ (reference sequence). CDR3 sequence: CASSLALGRQETQYF. The CDR3 bases are TGTGCCAGCAGCTTAGCATTGGGCAGACAAGAGACCCAGTACTTC.

The chain joins TRBV7-8 to TRBJ2-3; 8 bases are a match to TRBD1. The junction had 6 bases not matched to a gene; V was cut back by 5 bases and J by 5 bases. The CDR3 covers 14 residues. From germline, CDR1 is SGHVS and CDR2 FQNEAQ. CDR3 residues: CASSQTGAGDTQYF. For the CDR3, the DNA is TGTGCCAGCAGCCAGACAGGGGCTGGAGATACGCAGTATTTT.

This chain connects TRBV7-3 to TRBJ2-3, with D possibly being TRBD2 (6 bases). This CDR3 region has 14 residues. Trimming removed 5 bases at V and 6 bases at J, with 15 bases between. Germline CDR1 reads SGHTA; CDR2 reads FQGTGA. CDR3 sequence reads: CASSQAAGIDTQYF. In DNA, the CDR3 is TGTGCCAGCAGCCAAGCGGCGGGAATTGATACGCAGTATTTT.

The chain recombines TRBV5-4 with TRBJ2-5, with 9 bases fitting TRBD2. The CDR3 sequence is 16 residues long. The V and J ends lost 3 bases and 5 bases, in that order; junction bases with no gene match: 11. Germline V gives CDR1 SGHNT, CDR2 YYREEE (reference sequence). The CDR3 DNA reads as TGTGCCAGCAGCTCCCGGGTAGCGGGAGCCCTGGAGACCCAGTACTTC. This sequence encodes CASSSRVAGALETQYF.

The chain recombines TRBV5-1 with TRBJ2-5, with 11 positions matching TRBD2. The V and J ends lost 0 bases and 2 bases, in that order; junction bases with no gene match: 3. This CDR3 has 16 amino acids. Germline V gene sequence: CDR1 SGHRS, CDR2 YFSETQ. This CDR3 is CASSLGPSGGQETQYF. Written as DNA, the CDR3 is TGCGCCAGCAGCTTGGGGCCTAGCGGGGGGCAAGAGACCCAGTACTTC. The entire variable domain, with the rest obtained from reference TRBV5-1 and TRBJ2-5, is as follows: KAGVTQTPRYLIKTRGQQVTLSCSPISGHRSVSWYQQTPGQGLQFLFEYFSETQRNKGNFPGRFSGRQFSNSRSEMNVSTLELGDSALYLCASSLGPSGGQETQYFGPGTRLLVL.

This chain connects TRBV19 to TRBJ2-3; D call uncertain. With 5 bases removed from V and 8 bases from J, the gap between germline ends came to 11 bases. Germline lookup yields CDR1 LNHDA and CDR2 SQIVND (reference sequence). The CDR3 is made up of 12 amino acids. The CDR3, as DNA: TGTGCCAGTAGTGGATTGGTTGGTACGCAGTATTTT. Residues: CASSGLVGTQYF.

For this clone: This may stem from a read error, because a much larger clone lies one nucleotide away. The genes are TRBV7-2 and TRBJ2-1; D remains unclear. Germline lookup yields CDR1 SGHTA and CDR2 FQGNSA. V shed 5 bases and J shed 8 bases, with 7 bases lying between them. The CDR3 contains 11 residues. The CDR3 loop is CASSPFDEQFF. CDR3 DNA: TGTGCCAGCAGCCCCTTCGATGAGCAGTTCTTC. The whole variable domain, remainder taken from reference TRBV7-2 and TRBJ2-1, is GAGVSQSPSNKVTEKGKDVELRCDPISGHTALYWYRQSLGQGLEFLIYFQGNSAPDKSGLPSDRFSAERTGGSVSTLTIQRTQQEDSAVYLCASSPFDEQFFGPGTRLTVL.

V usage is TRBV19 and J usage is TRBJ1-1; D gene ambiguous. There are 13 residues in the CDR3. Trimming pared 7 bases from V and 11 bases from J, leaving 20 bases between. The V gene's germline CDR1 is LNHDA and CDR2 SQIVND (reference sequence). CDR3: CASTLSAVGSAFF. In DNA, the CDR3 is TGTGCCAGTACTCTCTCAGCGGTTGGGAGTGCTTTCTTT.

This rearrangement joins TRBV15 to TRBJ1-2; D not certain. Germline-derived CDR1 and CDR2 are LNHNV and YYDKDF (reference sequence). This CDR3 region has 15 residues. With 0 bases removed from V and 1 base from J, the gap between germline ends came to 9 bases. The CDR3 sequence: CATSRDSRNNYGYTF. The CDR3 DNA sequence: TGTGCCACCAGCAGAGATTCTAGAAATAACTATGGCTACACCTTC.

The chain employs TRBV29-1 and TRBJ1-1, with 9 nucleotides matching TRBD1. This CDR3 region has 14 residues. With 5 bases clipped from V and 4 bases from J, the junction kept 8 bases outside the gene matches. Germline CDR1 is SQVTM and CDR2 is ANQGSEA. This chain's CDR3 is CSVPGTGIATEAFF. The CDR3 nucleotides read TGCAGCGTTCCCGGGACAGGGATTGCCACTGAAGCTTTCTTT.

This clone was counted a single time. The rearrangement uses TRBV2 and TRBJ1-4, with 7 bases that match TRBD1. The CDR3 is 15 amino acids. The germline V gene has CDR1 SNHLY and CDR2 FYNNEI. The junction had 6 bases not matched to a gene; V was cut back by 4 bases and J by 4 bases. The CDR3 loop is CASSAWTGINEKLFF. The CDR3, as DNA: TGTGCCAGCAGTGCGTGGACAGGTATTAATGAAAAACTGTTTTTT.

The sample holds a few counts of this clone. CDR3 sequence (DNA): TGTGCCAGCAGTGGCTCCGGACAAGAGACCCAGTACTTC. Translation: CASSGSGQETQYF. The chain joins TRBV28 to TRBJ2-5; D not resolved. CDR1 and CDR2 from the germline V gene are MDHEN and SYDVKM. This CDR3 region has 13 residues. V was shortened by 5 bases and J by 2 bases, with 9 bases between the two germline ends. The full variable domain, its missing parts supplied by reference TRBV28 and TRBJ2-5, is DVKVTQSSRYLVKRTGEKVFLECVQDMDHENMFWYRQDPGLGLRLIYFSYDVKMKEKGDIPEGYSVSREKKERFSLILESASTNQTSMYLCASSGSGQETQYFGPGTRLLVL.

This chain uses TRBV10-3 with TRBJ1-2; 8 nucleotides align to TRBD1. Germline CDR1 and CDR2: ENHRY and SYGVKD. Trimming removed 2 bases from V and 8 bases from J; junction bases left unmatched: 7. CDR3 length: 14 amino acids. The DNA for the CDR3 is TGTGCCATCAGTGAGGTAACAGGGGGACGCGGCTACACCTTC. Residues: CAISEVTGGRGYTF.

This chain connects TRBV7-2 to TRBJ2-7; possibly TRBD1 or TRBD2 for D (5 bases each). Germline CDR1 reads SGHTA; CDR2 reads FQGNSA. V was shortened by 1 base and J by 3 bases, with 13 bases between the two germline ends. The CDR3 spans 15 residues. The CDR3 DNA sequence: TGTGCCAGCAGCTTAGTGGGGGTCTCGGGCTACGAGCAGTACTTC. This translates into CASSLVGVSGYEQYF.

The J gene is TRBJ2-2, the V gene TRBV5-1; maybe TRBD1 (6 bases). Between the trimmed V and J ends, which lost 0 bases and 5 bases, there was a span of 14 bases. The germline V gene encodes CDR1 SGHRS and CDR2 YFSETQ. The CDR3 has 16 residues. CDR3 residues: CASSLAPTQGTGELFF. In DNA form, the CDR3 reads TGCGCCAGCAGCTTGGCCCCGACCCAGGGGACCGGGGAGCTGTTTTTT.

Many counts were recorded for this clone. This chain links TRBV4-1 with TRBJ2-7; a possible D gene is TRBD2 (5 bases). The CDR3 runs 14 residues. Germline V CDR1 and CDR2: MGHRA, YSYEKL. Trimming took off 1 base at V and 4 bases at J, with 11 bases between the two ends. DNA for the CDR3: TGCGCCAGCAGCCAAGCCGGAGGCTATTACGAGCAGTACTTC. Amino acid sequence: CASSQAGGYYEQYF.

The rearrangement uses TRBV28 and TRBJ1-2; D ambiguous. The CDR3 sequence is 12 residues long. V shed 10 bases and J shed 4 bases, with 13 bases lying between them. Germline CDR1 is MDHEN and CDR2 is SYDVKM. Here the CDR3 DNA reads TGTGCCACCGACCGGAGGACCTATGGCTACACCTTC. Translation gives CATDRRTYGYTF.

This clone is a singleton in its sample. The CDR3 DNA is TGTGCCAGCAGTCCAACAGGGAGTAACACAGATACGCAGTATTTT. This sequence encodes CASSPTGSNTDTQYF. The chain is built from TRBV9 and TRBJ2-3; D might be TRBD1 (6 bases). Trimming cost V 5 bases and J 2 bases, with 15 bases left between them. Germline V gene sequence: CDR1 SGDLS, CDR2 YYNGEE. The CDR3 length is 15 residues.

The rearrangement joins TRBV28 to TRBJ2-3; possibly TRBD2 for D (6 bases). Germline-derived CDR1 and CDR2 are MDHEN and SYDVKM. V lost 7 bases to trimming and J lost 4 bases, with 15 bases between them. CDR3 size: 14 residues. The CDR3 DNA follows: TGTGCCAGCATTTTTGGAGGGGTCCCAGATACGCAGTATTTT. Amino acids: CASIFGGVPDTQYF.

The rearrangement uses TRBV6-1 and TRBJ2-7; 7 bases agree with TRBD2. Germline V gene lookup returns CDR1 MNHNS and CDR2 SASEGT. The junction had 2 bases not matched to a gene; V was cut back by 1 base and J by 5 bases. The CDR3 extends over 13 amino acids. The CDR3 nucleotides read TGTGCCAGCAGTGAAGGACTAGCAGACGAGCAGTACTTC. Translating gives CASSEGLADEQYF.

The genes are TRBV28 and TRBJ2-7; the D gene is possibly TRBD2 (6 bases). V was pared by 5 bases and J by 6 bases, with 17 bases between. The CDR3 length is 14 residues. Germline values: CDR1 MDHEN, CDR2 SYDVKM. The CDR3 protein is CASSPSGSSREQYF. CDR3 DNA sequence: TGTGCCAGCAGTCCGAGCGGGTCCTCTCGCGAGCAGTACTTC.